The present TCR beta chain was sequenced within a study of T cells in localized non-small cell lung cancer. A word on this clone: Antigen: not known.

Study-level findings and limits: Uninvolved adjacent lung had more T cell clonality than any other tissue, topping tumor.

The data were produced by immunoSEQ multiplex PCR, yet TCRdb's version contains in-frame clones alone and is incomplete. The sample shows roughly 31,000 clones, about 88% of them seen only once. This TCR came from a woman aged 40-70 years with stage I lung adenocarcinoma. Specimen: peripheral blood, collected before any cancer treatment.

The CDR3 coding sequence is TGTGCCAGTAGCGGGAGTGTGTACGAGCAGTACTTC. The encoded protein is CASSGSVYEQYF. The V gene is TRBV19, the J gene TRBJ2-7; D perhaps matches TRBD2 (6 bases). The CDR3 spans 12 residues. Per the germline V gene, CDR1 is LNHDA and CDR2 is SQIVND (reference sequence). V was shortened by 6 bases and J by 4 bases, with 10 bases between the two germline ends.